The 22 T cell receptor beta chains presented below share a single source sample, sequenced in a study of T cell repertoires in cytomegalovirus infection. The antigens these receptors bind are not known. TCRdb independently ran MiXCR on the reads; one entry per CDR3 protein. The data contain about a million distinct CDR3 sequences, around 30% of them singletons. Here the sequenced sample was cultured CD8+ T cells from PBMCs, taken from culture after CMV antigen stimulation. These receptors originate from a human donor in good health (CMV status not recorded). Some clones in this sample may be carry-over from other donors' samples.

Concerning this clonotype itself: This may be a read error: a much more frequent sequence differs by one nucleotide. This sequence joins TRBV15 and TRBJ1-2; a possible D gene is TRBD1 (5 bases). CDR1 is LNHNV and CDR2 is YYDKDF in the germline V gene (reference sequence). This CDR3 has 15 residues. Written as DNA, the CDR3 is TGTGCCACCCGCAGCTTACCCAGGGAATACTATGGCTACACCTTC. Translated: CATRSLPREYYGYTF.

The genes are TRBV19 and TRBJ1-2; no clear D gene. The CDR3 totals 13 residues. With 4 bases removed from V and 7 bases from J, the gap between germline ends came to 13 bases. In germline, CDR1 is LNHDA, CDR2 SQIVND (reference sequence). CDR3 region: CASSTLAEPGYTF. In nucleotides, the CDR3 is TGTGCCAGTAGTACTTTGGCAGAGCCTGGCTACACCTTC.

The rearrangement joins TRBV12-3 or TRBV12-4 to TRBJ1-2; no definite D call. V lost 6 bases and J 0 bases, leaving 8 bases between the germline ends. The CDR3 sequence is 13 residues long. The CDR3 DNA follows: TGTGCCAGCAGCCCCCCGTCTAACTATGGCTACACCTTC. It specifies CASSPPSNYGYTF.

This clonotype was observed a handful of times. This chain joins TRBV24-1 and TRBJ2-1, with TRBD2 matching over 8 bases. The CDR3 has 15 residues. CDR1 and CDR2 from the germline V gene are KGHDR and SFDVKD. J lost 1 base, V lost 7 bases, and 5 bases had no gene match. CDR3 sequence (DNA): TGTGCCACCAGGGGCCGGGGGGGTTCCTACAATGAGCAGTTCTTC. This encodes CATRGRGGSYNEQFF.

This chain uses TRBV7-9 with TRBJ2-1; 8 positions match TRBD1. Germline CDR1 is SEHNR and CDR2 is FQNEAQ (reference sequence). V trimming: 2 bases; J trimming: 0 bases; junction bases outside the gene matches: 3. CDR3 size: 16 residues. The chain's CDR3 is CASSLRQGPSYNEQFF. CDR3 nucleotides: TGTGCCAGCAGCTTAAGACAGGGGCCCTCCTACAATGAGCAGTTCTTC.

The J gene is TRBJ2-5, the V gene TRBV19, with no clear D. This CDR3 is built from 15 residues. Trimming shortened V by 5 bases and J by 2 bases, and 15 bases separated the two germline ends. The germline CDR1 and CDR2 sequences are LNHDA and SQIVND (reference sequence). CDR3 bases: TGTGCCAGTAGTTTATTTTACACGCCTCAAGAGACCCAGTACTTC. This gives the protein CASSLFYTPQETQYF.

The gene calls are TRBV5-1 and TRBJ2-7; 10 nucleotides agree with TRBD1. Germline lookup yields CDR1 SGHRS and CDR2 YFSETQ. The CDR3 extends over 16 amino acids. Trimming took 4 bases from V and 0 from J; bases not matched to a gene: 7. In DNA, the CDR3 is TGCGCCAGCAGCGCGCCCGGGACAGGGGTCTCCTACGAGCAGTACTTC. As protein: CASSAPGTGVSYEQYF. Using reference TRBV5-1 and TRBJ2-7 for the parts outside the CDR3, the full variable domain is KAGVTQTPRYLIKTRGQQVTLSCSPISGHRSVSWYQQTPGQGLQFLFEYFSETQRNKGNFPGRFSGRQFSNSRSEMNVSTLELGDSALYLCASSAPGTGVSYEQYFGPGTRLTVT.

Notes on this clonotype: A read error is possible here, since a much larger clone lies one base away. The chain joins TRBV7-8 to TRBJ1-2; D ambiguous. V was pared by 5 bases and J by 4 bases, with 17 bases between. The CDR3 totals 15 residues. CDR1 is SGHVS, CDR2 FQNEAQ, per germline. CDR3 sequence: CASSPLVGSAYGYTF. As DNA, the CDR3 is TGTGCCAGCAGCCCCCTGGTCGGGTCGGCCTATGGCTACACCTTC.

This clonotype was counted a few times. Here the CDR3 reads CASSLNLARTGQETQYF. The CDR3, as DNA: TGTGCCAGCAGCTTGAACCTGGCGAGGACAGGGCAAGAGACCCAGTACTTC. The J gene is TRBJ2-5, the V gene TRBV7-6; 8 bases map to TRBD1. The CDR3 has 17 amino acids. V was clipped by 3 bases and J by 2 bases; unmatched bases: 11. Germline V gene data show CDR1 as SGHVS and CDR2 as FNYEAQ.

This clonotype was detected many times. The chain has TRBV7-2 and TRBJ1-1; the D is unclear. Deletions cut 1 base from V and 4 bases from J, with 10 bases between. The CDR3 is made up of 14 amino acids. CDR1 and CDR2 from the germline V gene are SGHTA and FQGNSA. The CDR3 loop is CASSLVLGGTEAFF. CDR3 sequence (DNA): TGTGCCAGCAGCTTAGTTTTGGGTGGCACTGAAGCTTTCTTT.

The table lists this clonotype with many counts. V is TRBV7-6 and J is TRBJ1-6; unclear D gene. The V and J ends lost 1 base and 13 bases respectively, with 5 bases between them. CDR1 SGHVS and CDR2 FNYEAQ come from the germline V gene. This CDR3 comprises 11 residues. CDR3 in DNA: TGTGCCAGCAGCTTAGGAGGGCCCCTCCACTTT. Translating gives CASSLGGPLHF.

The V call is TRBV27, the J call TRBJ2-1; possible D gene TRBD2, 5 bases. Germline lookup yields CDR1 MNHEY and CDR2 SMNVEV (reference sequence). The germline V and J ends were trimmed by 8 bases and 5 bases, with 19 bases remaining between them. This CDR3 is built from 15 residues. The CDR3 loop reads CASWTGSPFHNEQFF. The CDR3 DNA sequence: TGTGCCAGCTGGACGGGGTCACCTTTCCACAATGAGCAGTTCTTC.

This clonotype came up a few times. The chain carries TRBV19 and TRBJ2-5; D may correspond to TRBD1 or TRBD2 (5 bases each). Germline CDR1 is LNHDA and CDR2 is SQIVND (reference sequence). The CDR3 totals 13 residues. Trimming shortened V by 4 bases and J by 5 bases, and 11 bases separated the two germline ends. The CDR3 DNA follows: TGTGCCAGTAGTACGCGACAGCGGGAGACCCAGTACTTC. The encoded protein is CASSTRQRETQYF.

The rearrangement links TRBV11-2 to TRBJ2-7; unclear D gene. The CDR3 has 14 amino acids. Germline V gene lookup returns CDR1 SGHAT and CDR2 FQNNGV. The germline V and J ends were trimmed by 5 bases and 2 bases, with 13 bases remaining between them. CDR3 sequence: CASSPPDSTYEQYF. The CDR3 DNA sequence: TGTGCCAGCAGCCCCCCCGACTCGACCTACGAGCAGTACTTC.

In its sample, this clonotype was seen a few times. V and J are TRBV6-2 or TRBV6-3 and TRBJ2-3; TRBD2 aligns across 13 bases. Germline V gene sequence: CDR1 MNHEY, CDR2 SVGEGT. This CDR3 has 15 amino acids. The ends lost 5 bases at V and 4 bases at J; junction bases unmatched: 3. CDR3 sequence reads: CASSTGTSGADTQYF. CDR3 nucleotides: TGTGCCAGCAGTACCGGGACTAGCGGGGCAGATACGCAGTATTTT.

This clonotype appeared once. This chain links TRBV4-1 with TRBJ2-2, with D possibly TRBD2 on 5 matching bases. V was trimmed by 3 bases and J by 8 bases, leaving 10 bases between them. The CDR3 loop spans 13 amino acids. Per the germline V gene, CDR1 is MGHRA and CDR2 is YSYEKL. The CDR3 spells CASSQVGIGELFF. CDR3 DNA sequence: TGCGCCAGCAGCCAGGTCGGGATTGGGGAGCTGTTTTTT.

V and J are TRBV12-3 or TRBV12-4 and TRBJ1-1, with 9 bases fitting TRBD1. The CDR3 loop spans 17 amino acids. The ends lost 3 bases at V and 2 bases at J; junction bases unmatched: 10. The CDR3 DNA is TGTGCCAGCAGTTTTGGGGGACAGGGAATCCCCAACACTGAAGCTTTCTTT. It codes for CASSFGGQGIPNTEAFF.

The CDR3 coding sequence is TGTGCCAGCAGCCTGGCGACTAGAGGAACAGATACGCAGTATTTT. Translating gives CASSLATRGTDTQYF. V usage is TRBV11-2 and J usage is TRBJ2-3; D might be TRBD2 (6 bases). There are 15 residues in the CDR3. V was pared by 5 bases and J by 3 bases, with 15 bases between. Germline V gene sequence: CDR1 SGHAT, CDR2 FQNNGV.

This clonotype was detected ten times or more. J is TRBJ2-7 and V is TRBV7-2, with D uncertain. This CDR3 contains 15 residues. Germline V lookup: CDR1 SGHTA, CDR2 FQGNSA. V shed 5 bases and J shed 0 bases, with 14 bases lying between them. CDR3 sequence reads: CASSPRTASSYEQYF. CDR3 nucleotides: TGTGCCAGCAGCCCGAGGACCGCCAGCTCCTACGAGCAGTACTTC.

This clonotype was seen a handful of times. The genes are TRBV6-5 and TRBJ1-1; D is undetermined. The CDR3 length is 12 residues. Looked up from germline, CDR1 is MNHEY and CDR2 is SVGAGI. V dropped 2 bases and J dropped 7 bases, with 8 bases sitting between them. The CDR3 region is CASSYGSHEAFF. CDR3 coding DNA: TGTGCCAGCAGTTACGGATCCCATGAAGCTTTCTTT.

The sample holds many counts of this clonotype. This chain joins TRBV7-9 and TRBJ1-4, with D tentatively TRBD1 (6 bases). The germline gives CDR1 SEHNR, CDR2 FQNEAQ (reference sequence). The CDR3 runs 17 residues. The V gene lost 4 bases and the J gene lost 5 bases, with 20 bases spanning the gap. CDR3: CASSSQTPGVGNEKLFF. As DNA, the CDR3 is TGTGCCAGCAGCTCCCAAACTCCAGGGGTGGGCAATGAAAAACTGTTTTTT.

This clonotype was counted ten times or more. The chain recombines TRBV6-2 or TRBV6-3 with TRBJ2-3; 13 bases map to TRBD2. Germline CDR1 and CDR2: MNHEY and SVGEGT. This CDR3 has 17 amino acids. The trim removed 2 bases at V and 4 bases at J, leaving 6 bases unmatched. The CDR3 here is CASSYDGLAGEADTQYF. CDR3 nucleotides: TGTGCCAGCAGTTACGACGGACTAGCGGGGGAGGCAGATACGCAGTATTTT.